Each of the 12 T cell receptor beta chains below was sequenced from the same sample in a study of cytomegalovirus exposure and HLA in healthy donors. The primer mix had 60 Vbeta and 13 Jbeta primers. Assay used: immunoSEQ multiplex PCR; TCRdb lists only in-frame clones, some missing. This table has tens of thousands of clones, 60% to 80% appearing once. Sequenced: PBMCs. All receptors come from a woman in her twenties or thirties in good health and CMV-seronegative.

The genes are TRBV7-2 and TRBJ1-2, with D perhaps matching TRBD1 (5 bases). The CDR3 sequence is 14 residues long. Deletions cut 3 bases from V and 4 bases from J, with 12 bases between. The V gene's germline CDR1 is SGHTA and CDR2 FQGNSA. The CDR3 sequence is CASSFLQGGYGYTF. The CDR3, as DNA: TGTGCCAGCAGCTTCCTCCAGGGAGGCTATGGCTACACCTTC.

The chain combines TRBV6-1 with TRBJ1-2, with D possibly TRBD1 on 6 matching bases. CDR1 is MNHNS and CDR2 is SASEGT in the germline V gene. Trimming stripped 1 base from V and 3 bases from J, with 12 bases between. The CDR3 is made up of 15 amino acids. The CDR3 DNA follows: TGTGCCAGCAGTGAAGTTGGACAGACCTACTATGGCTACACCTTC. It encodes CASSEVGQTYYGYTF.

The chain is built from TRBV30 and TRBJ2-1, with 9 bases identical to TRBD2. There are 13 residues in the CDR3. Germline trimming cut 0 bases from V and 9 bases from J; bases unmatched to any gene: 3. Looked up from germline, CDR1 is GTSNPN and CDR2 is SVGIG (reference sequence). CDR3 amino acids: CAWSVSGSAEQFF. The CDR3 DNA reads TGTGCCTGGAGTGTTAGCGGGAGTGCTGAGCAGTTCTTC.

This sequence joins TRBV2 and TRBJ2-1, with D possibly TRBD2 on 5 matching bases. V lost 8 bases to trimming and J lost 4 bases, with 12 bases between them. The CDR3 covers 13 residues. Germline CDR1 and CDR2: SNHLY and FYNNEI. DNA for the CDR3: TGTGCCAGCTATGCGGGCCTATACAATGAGCAGTTCTTC. Its protein is CASYAGLYNEQFF.

V gene TRBV6-6 combines with J gene TRBJ1-6, with a weak D call TRBD1 (5 bases). CDR1 is MNHNY and CDR2 is SVGAGI in the germline V gene (reference sequence). Trimming took 6 bases from V and 9 from J, leaving 9 bases between them. This CDR3 contains 12 residues. As DNA, the CDR3 is TGTGCCAGCAGGCAGGGAAGTTCACCCCTCCACTTT. As protein: CASRQGSSPLHF.

The chain uses TRBV13 and TRBJ1-2; possible D gene TRBD1, 6 bases. The CDR3 extends over 17 amino acids. Trimming shortened V by 2 bases and J by 1 base, and 17 bases separated the two germline ends. The germline gives CDR1 PRHDT, CDR2 FYEKMQ (reference sequence). The CDR3 DNA sequence: TGTGCCAGCAGCTTACGGCCGGACAGCTTCTTTAACTATGGCTACACCTTC. Translation: CASSLRPDSFFNYGYTF. The full variable domain, rest sourced from reference TRBV13 and TRBJ1-2, is AAGVIQSPRHLIKEKRETATLKCYPIPRHDTVYWYQQGPGQDPQFLISFYEKMQSDKGSIPDRFSAQQFSDYHSELNMSSLELGDSALYFCASSLRPDSFFNYGYTFGSGTRLTVV.

This clone was picked up one time. The chain carries TRBV7-9 and TRBJ2-6, with D possibly being TRBD1 (5 bases). The CDR3 loop spans 17 amino acids. Germline V CDR1 and CDR2: SEHNR, FQNEAQ (reference sequence). V shed 1 base and J shed 0 bases, with 10 bases lying between them. The CDR3 reads CASSLVDRRSGANVLTF. CDR3 nucleotides: TGTGCCAGCAGCTTAGTCGACAGACGCTCTGGGGCCAACGTCCTGACTTTC.

This rearrangement joins TRBV6-1 to TRBJ2-1; 8 bases fit TRBD1. CDR1 and CDR2 from the germline V gene are MNHNS and SASEGT. This CDR3 region has 15 residues. The V gene end was trimmed by 4 bases and the J gene end by 9 bases; junction bases not matched to a gene: 11. CDR3 amino acids: CASSVSTGALFEQFF. The CDR3 nucleotides are TGTGCCAGCAGTGTATCGACAGGGGCCCTCTTTGAGCAGTTCTTC.

Comments on this clone: One end of the junction varies from germline; a read error may be responsible. The chain is built from TRBV10-3 and TRBJ2-1, with D perhaps TRBD2 (6 bases). Germline values: CDR1 ENHRY, CDR2 SYGVKD. The CDR3 has 15 amino acids. The DNA for the CDR3 is TGTGCCATCAGTGAGTTCTCGGGAGAGTACAATGTGCAGTTCTTC. Its translation is CAISEFSGEYNVQFF.

The chain has TRBV23-1 and TRBJ2-7, with D perhaps matching TRBD1 (6 bases). TRBV23-1 is an ORF, with its function uncertain. The CDR3 has 12 amino acids. Trimming removed 6 bases from V and 5 bases from J, with 11 bases in between. The CDR3 DNA sequence: TGCGCCAGCAGACCCAGGGGAGACGAGCAGTACTTC. Amino acid sequence: CASRPRGDEQYF.

The genes are TRBV19 and TRBJ1-2, with no clear D. Germline V gene sequence: CDR1 LNHDA, CDR2 SQIVND (reference sequence). The V and J ends lost 5 bases and 3 bases respectively, with 13 bases between them. This CDR3 region has 14 residues. CDR3 DNA sequence: TGTGCCAGTAGTTCGACGGGAATAGACTATGGCTACACCTTC. It specifies CASSSTGIDYGYTF.

V usage is TRBV6-1 and J usage is TRBJ2-7; 7 bases fit TRBD1. The J segment lost 2 bases and the V segment lost 11 bases, leaving 6 bases of the junction unmatched. Germline values: CDR1 MNHNS, CDR2 SASEGT. CDR3 length equals 12 residues. CDR3 DNA sequence: TGTGCCGGAAGACAGGGAGCCTACGAGCAGTACTTC. Its translation is CAGRQGAYEQYF.